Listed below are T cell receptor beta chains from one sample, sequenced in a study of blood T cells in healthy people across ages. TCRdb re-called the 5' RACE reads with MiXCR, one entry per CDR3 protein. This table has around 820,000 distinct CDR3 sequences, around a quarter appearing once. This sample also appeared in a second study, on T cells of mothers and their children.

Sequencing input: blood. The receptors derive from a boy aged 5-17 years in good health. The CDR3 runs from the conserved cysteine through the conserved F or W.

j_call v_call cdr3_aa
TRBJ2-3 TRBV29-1 CSVYLADLVTDTQYF
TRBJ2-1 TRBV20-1 CSATKVQNNEQFF
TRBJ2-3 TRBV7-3 CASSLMVNGADTQYF
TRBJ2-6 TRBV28 CASSPTPTLAGANVLTF
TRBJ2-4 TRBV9 CASSVGPVDKNIQYF
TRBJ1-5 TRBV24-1 CATSDLTGEQPQHF
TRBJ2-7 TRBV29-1 CSVGDRIYEQYF
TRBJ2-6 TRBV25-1 CASRPGTAVSGVNVLTF
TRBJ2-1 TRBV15 CATSPGGRAINEQFF
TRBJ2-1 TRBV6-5 CASSQPWGEQFF
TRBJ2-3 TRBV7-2 CASSLGQGGWDTQYF
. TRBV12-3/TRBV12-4 CASSLSRDSDNEQFF
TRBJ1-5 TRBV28 CASSPRGGQPQHF